This is a list of T cell receptor beta chains from one sample in a study of shared clonotypes between healthy human individuals. This table comes from immunoSEQ multiplex PCR, and its TCRdb copy is limited to in-frame clones, with some not included. The table records around 1.4 million clones, around 98.5% of them present only once. The specimen sequenced was naive CD4+ T cells sorted from blood. These receptors all stem from a young man in good health. The CDR3 runs from the conserved cysteine through the conserved F or W. A D gene is named only where the DNA matches it firmly. Clone size is shown for a subset of rows, as once, few, many or a class of expanded clone.

TRBJ1-1 | - | - | TRBV5-4 | TGTGCCAGCAGCTTGTACACAGGTTGGGGCACTGAAGCTTTCTTT | CASSLYTGWGTEAFF
TRBJ2-3 | TRBD1 | - | TRBV15 | TGTGCCACCAGCACGCGACAGGGCATCCAGATGTATACGCAGTATTTT | CATSTRQGIQMYTQYF
TRBJ2-7 | - | - | TRBV7-6 | TGTGCCAGCAGCTTAGGAAGCTACGAGCAGTACTTC | CASSLGSYEQYF
TRBJ2-3 | - | - | TRBV2 | TGTGCCAGCAGGGTTAAGGCAGATACGCAGTATTTT | CASRVKADTQYF
TRBJ2-7 | TRBD2 | - | TRBV5-1 | TGCGCCAGCAGCACACCGACTAGCGGGAGCTCCTACGAGCAGTACTTC | CASSTPTSGSSYEQYF
TRBJ2-1 | TRBD2 | - | TRBV2 | TGTGCCAGCAGTCGGACTAGCGGGAGGTACAATGAGCAGTTCTTC | CASSRTSGRYNEQFF
TRBJ2-1 | TRBD2 | once | TRBV5-1 | TGCGCCAGCAGCTTGATTGGTACGGGACTAGCGGGAACTAGGACCTACAATGAGCAGTTCTTC | CASSLIGTGLAGTRTYNEQFF
TRBJ2-3 | - | once | TRBV4-1 | TGCGCCAGCAGCCAAGAGAAGGGTTTAGGCACAGATACGCAGTATTTT | CASSQEKGLGTDTQYF
TRBJ1-2 | TRBD1 | - | TRBV7-9 | TGTGCCAGCAGCTTAGCCTACCCCCGTGAGACAGGGGCCAACTATGGCTACACCTTC | CASSLAYPRETGANYGYTF
TRBJ2-2 | - | - | TRBV5-6 | TGTGCCAGCAGCTACGGACGTTTGAGAACGAACACCGGGGAGCTGTTTTTT | CASSYGRLRTNTGELFF
TRBJ2-7 | - | - | TRBV15 | TGTGCCACCAGCAGAGATTCGGGGACGAGGGAGCAGTACTTC | CATSRDSGTREQYF
TRBJ2-3 | TRBD1 | - | TRBV27 | TGTGCCAGCAGCCCCAGGGACAGGAGCACAGATACGCAGTATTTT | CASSPRDRSTDTQYF
TRBJ1-1 | TRBD1 | - | TRBV5-1 | TGCGCCAGCAGCTCAGGGGGATACACTGAAGCTTTCTTT | CASSSGGYTEAFF
TRBJ2-6 | - | - | TRBV5-1 | TGCGCCAGCAGCTTGAGTGGCTCTGGGGCCAACGTCCTGACTTTC | CASSLSGSGANVLTF
TRBJ2-1 | TRBD2 | - | TRBV5-7 | TGTGCCAGTCCACAAGCGGGGGAGGACAATGAGCAGTTCTTC | CASPQAGEDNEQFF
TRBJ1-1 | TRBD1 | - | TRBV6-5 | TGTGCCAGCCGGACAGGGCGAACAAACACTGAAGCTTTCTTT | CASRTGRTNTEAFF
TRBJ1-5 | - | - | TRBV4-3 | TGCGCCAGCAGCCAAGATTGGCTGATTAGCAATCAGCCCCAGCATTTT | CASSQDWLISNQPQHF
TRBJ2-4 | - | - | TRBV27 | TGTGCCATCCCCAGGGCTCCACGTAACGACATTCAGTACTTC | CAIPRAPRNDIQYF
TRBJ1-2 | - | once | TRBV27 | TGTGCCAGCAGTTTGGATTGGACCCTCGAGAGAAATGGCTACACCTTC | CASSLDWTLERNGYTF
TRBJ2-3 | - | once | TRBV13 | TGTGCCAGCAGCCCGGTTGGGCGAACAGATACGCAGTATTTT | CASSPVGRTDTQYF
TRBJ2-7 | - | - | TRBV6-1 | TGTGCCAGCAGTGCCGACAGGACCTCCTACGAGCAGTACTTC | CASSADRTSYEQYF
TRBJ1-2 | - | - | TRBV28 | TGTGCCAGCAGTTTGCAGGGTTTCGACGGCTACACCTTC | CASSLQGFDGYTF
TRBJ2-2 | - | - | TRBV18 | TGTGCCAGCTCACCCCAACAGGGCACCGGGGAGCTGTTTTTT | CASSPQQGTGELFF
TRBJ2-5 | - | - | TRBV20-1 | TGCAGTGTTCACAAATCAGAGACCCAGTACTTC | CSVHKSETQYF
TRBJ1-5 | - | - | TRBV30 | TGTGCCTGGAGTGTAGGGGAGAATCAGCCCCAGCATTTT | CAWSVGENQPQHF
TRBJ1-5 | TRBD1 | - | TRBV18 | TGTGCCAGCTCCCAGGGGACAGAAGATCAGCCCCAGCATTTT | CASSQGTEDQPQHF
TRBJ1-3 | - | - | TRBV7-2 | TGTGCCAGCAGCTTCGAAGGATTCTCTGGAAACACCATATATTTT | CASSFEGFSGNTIYF
TRBJ2-7 | - | - | TRBV4-1 | TGCGCCAGCAGCCAGATTAAGCTCCCCCCCTACGAGCAGTACTTC | CASSQIKLPPYEQYF
TRBJ2-7 | - | - | TRBV9 | TGTGCCAGCAGCGTAGGAGATCTCTCCTACGAGCAGTACTTC | CASSVGDLSYEQYF
TRBJ1-4 | - | - | TRBV28 | TGTGCCAGCAGATCTCCGGGGGCCCTTGGTGAAAAACTGTTTTTT | CASRSPGALGEKLFF
TRBJ2-3 | TRBD1 | once | TRBV7-2 | TGTGCCAGCAGGGCCAGGGGGAGTGGTACAGATACGCAGTATTTT | CASRARGSGTDTQYF
TRBJ2-2 | - | - | TRBV11-2 | TGTGCCAGCAGCTTTAACACCGGGGAGCTGTTTTTT | CASSFNTGELFF
TRBJ2-7 | - | - | TRBV7-2 | TGTGCCAGCAGCTTAGCCTCCTCCTACGAGCAGTACTTC | CASSLASSYEQYF
TRBJ2-2 | - | - | TRBV7-8 | TGTGCCAGCAGCTACCTTCCGGGTGGGGCGAGGACCGGGGAGCTGTTTTTT | CASSYLPGGARTGELFF
TRBJ2-7 | TRBD1 | - | TRBV5-1 | TGCGCCAGCAGCTTAACAAGGGACAGCGCAAGGGCTAACTCGGGCGAGCAGTACTTC | CASSLTRDSARANSGEQYF
TRBJ2-7 | TRBD2 | - | TRBV27 | TGTGCCAGCAGCCAACGTGAGGCTAGCGGGAGGGCCATACCCTACGAGCAGTACTTC | CASSQREASGRAIPYEQYF
TRBJ1-5 | - | - | TRBV11-2 | TGTGCCAGCAGCTTAGGGGTTGGCAATCAGCCCCAGCATTTT | CASSLGVGNQPQHF
TRBJ1-5 | - | - | TRBV30 | TGTGCCTGGAGTGTATACAGCAATCAGCCCCAGCATTTT | CAWSVYSNQPQHF
TRBJ2-1 | - | - | TRBV25-1 | TGTGCCAGCAGCATTCCCGGGTGGGGACGGGGGCAGTTCTTC | CASSIPGWGRGQFF
TRBJ1-3 | TRBD1 | - | TRBV18 | TGTGCCAGCTCACCAAAGACAGGGAGCTCTGGAAACACCATATATTTT | CASSPKTGSSGNTIYF
TRBJ2-7 | - | - | TRBV9 | TGTGCCAGCAGCGTAGCCGATAGCCCGTACTACGAGCAGTACTTC | CASSVADSPYYEQYF
TRBJ2-1 | - | once | TRBV6-1 | TGTGCCAGCAGTGGGACCATTGAGCAGTTCTTC | CASSGTIEQFF
TRBJ2-1 | TRBD2 | - | TRBV5-1 | TGCGCCAGCAGCTTGCTCTCTAGCGGGAGGGCCGATATCCATGAGCAGTTCTTC | CASSLLSSGRADIHEQFF
TRBJ1-1 | - | - | TRBV5-1 | TGCGCCAGCAGCTTGTTTTGGGGAGGGACTGAAGCTTTCTTT | CASSLFWGGTEAFF
TRBJ1-3 | - | - | TRBV18 | TGTGCCAGCTCACCAAGAACCGGACTAGGGTACTCTGGAAACACCATATATTTT | CASSPRTGLGYSGNTIYF